This T cell receptor beta chain was obtained from a study of OX40 agonist ivuxolimab in advanced cancers. This clone has a single count. The CDR3 runs to 13 residues. Germline CDR1 PRHDT, CDR2 FYEKMQ (reference sequence). V lost 5 bases to trimming and J lost 3 bases; unmatched junction nucleotides: 0. Generated by immunoSEQ multiplex PCR, the TCRdb table keeps only in-frame clones and is missing some. Of some 9,000 clones in the sample, roughly 90% were seen once. The sequence derives from an adult with an advanced solid tumor such as melanoma, head and neck, liver or kidney cancer. The rearrangement uses TRBV13 and TRBJ2-1; 8 bases agree with TRBD2. The source was CD4+ or CD8+ T cells sorted from blood, collected in a trial of the OX40 agonist ivuxolimab. The DNA for the CDR3 is TGTGCCAGCAGCCGGGGGGGCTACAATGAGCAGTTCTTC. Amino acids: CASSRGGYNEQFF.